This TCR beta chain was recorded in a study of shared clonotypes between healthy human individuals. TCRdb keeps only in-frame clones here, not all; method: immunoSEQ multiplex PCR. This table has around 700,000 clones, 55% to 75% appearing once. The study enrolled healthy HIV-negative adults without recent acute infections or vaccinations as donors. Splitting the CD4+ cells yielded a CD45RA+ naive subset and a CD45RA-negative memory subset. Study-level points and caveats: All-four-donor shared clonotypes had higher generation probabilities than non-shared clonotypes did.

To note about this clone: Its antigen is currently unknown.

Germline V gene lookup returns CDR1 MNHNS and CDR2 SASEGT. After removal of 5 bases from V and 2 bases from J, the junction contained 6 bases not matched to a gene. CDR3 length equals 15 residues. The chain carries TRBV6-1 and TRBJ2-7; TRBD1 matches at 10 bases. The sample taken for sequencing was memory CD4+ T cells sorted from blood. Subset in this sample: CD45RA-negative fraction. The TCR originated in a woman in her 30s in good health. In DNA, the CDR3 is TGTGCCAGCAGTTCGGGACAGGGGTCTCCCTACGAGCAGTACTTC. Its translation: CASSSGQGSPYEQYF.